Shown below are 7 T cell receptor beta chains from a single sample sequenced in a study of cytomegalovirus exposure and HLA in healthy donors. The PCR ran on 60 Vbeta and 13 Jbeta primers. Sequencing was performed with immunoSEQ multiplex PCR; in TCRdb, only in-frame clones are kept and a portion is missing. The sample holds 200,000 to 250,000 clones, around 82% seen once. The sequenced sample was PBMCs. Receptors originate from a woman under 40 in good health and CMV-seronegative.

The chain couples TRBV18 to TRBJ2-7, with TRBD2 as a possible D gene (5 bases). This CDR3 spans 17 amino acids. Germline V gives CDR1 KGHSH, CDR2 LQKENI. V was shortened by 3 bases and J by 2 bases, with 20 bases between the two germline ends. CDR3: CASSPGSRAGPPYEQYF. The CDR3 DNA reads TGTGCCAGCTCACCCGGGTCGCGGGCGGGTCCCCCCTACGAGCAGTACTTC.

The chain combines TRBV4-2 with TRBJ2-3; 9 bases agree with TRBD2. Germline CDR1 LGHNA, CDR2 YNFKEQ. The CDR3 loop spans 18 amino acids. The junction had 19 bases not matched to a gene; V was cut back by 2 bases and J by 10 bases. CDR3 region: CASSQLNFGLAGQQAQYF. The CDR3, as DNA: TGTGCCAGCAGCCAATTGAATTTTGGGCTAGCGGGGCAGCAGGCGCAGTATTTT.

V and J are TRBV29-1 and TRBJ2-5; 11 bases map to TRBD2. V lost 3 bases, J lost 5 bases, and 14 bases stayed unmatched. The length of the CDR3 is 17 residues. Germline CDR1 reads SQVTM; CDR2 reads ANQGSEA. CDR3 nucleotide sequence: TGCAGCGTTGAGAGGCTAGCGGGGGGCCGACAGGGTGAGACCCAGTACTTC. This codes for CSVERLAGGRQGETQYF. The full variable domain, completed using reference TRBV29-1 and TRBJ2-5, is SAVISQKPSRDICQRGTSLTIQCQVDSQVTMMFWYRQQPGQSLTLIATANQGSEATYESGFVIDKFPISRPNLTFSTLTVSNMSPEDSSIYLCSVERLAGGRQGETQYFGPGTRLLVL.

CDR3 protein: CASSHRDRYTEAFF. The CDR3 DNA reads as TGTGCCAGCAGCCATCGGGACAGGTACACTGAAGCTTTCTTT. V usage is TRBV7-6 and J usage is TRBJ1-1, with TRBD1 matching 8 bases. The length of the CDR3 is 14 residues. Germline V lookup: CDR1 SGHVS, CDR2 FNYEAQ. The trim removed 5 bases at V and 3 bases at J, leaving 5 bases unmatched.

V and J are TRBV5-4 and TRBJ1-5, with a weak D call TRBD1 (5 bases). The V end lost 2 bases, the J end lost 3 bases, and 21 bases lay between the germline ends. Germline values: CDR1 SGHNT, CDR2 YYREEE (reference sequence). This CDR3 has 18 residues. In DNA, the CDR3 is TGTGCCAGCAGCTTCAAATTATTTGCGGTAGGGGACAATCAGCCCCAGCATTTT. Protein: CASSFKLFAVGDNQPQHF.

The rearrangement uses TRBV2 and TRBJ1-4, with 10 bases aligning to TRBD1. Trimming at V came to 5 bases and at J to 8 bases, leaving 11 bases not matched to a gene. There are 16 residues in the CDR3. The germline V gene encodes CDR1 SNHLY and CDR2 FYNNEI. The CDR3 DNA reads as TGTGCCAGCAGTCCGACAGGGGGCGTGTGGAAAGAAAAACTGTTTTTT. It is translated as CASSPTGGVWKEKLFF.

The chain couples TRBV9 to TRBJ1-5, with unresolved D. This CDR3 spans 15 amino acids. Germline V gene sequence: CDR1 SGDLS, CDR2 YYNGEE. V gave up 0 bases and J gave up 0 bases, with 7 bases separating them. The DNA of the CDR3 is TGTGCCAGCAGCGTAGGAGGGCATAGCAATCAGCCCCAGCATTTT. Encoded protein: CASSVGGHSNQPQHF.